Each of the 8 T cell receptor beta chains below was sequenced from the same sample in a study of cytomegalovirus exposure and HLA in healthy donors. TCRdb's copy holds only in-frame clones and misses some; the assay was immunoSEQ multiplex PCR. The sample shows 200,000 or so clones, approximately 82% of them seen only once. The sequenced sample was PBMCs. These receptors were collected from a woman aged 30 to 39 in good health and CMV-seropositive.

The J gene is TRBJ1-2, the V gene TRBV6-6; 7 positions agree with TRBD1. The CDR3 consists of 14 residues. From germline, CDR1 is MNHNY and CDR2 SVGAGI (reference sequence). V shed 6 bases and J 4 bases; nucleotides not matched to a gene: 8. The CDR3 protein is CASSLQQGRYGYTF. The DNA for the CDR3 is TGTGCCAGCAGCCTCCAACAGGGGCGCTATGGCTACACCTTC.

This sequence joins TRBV7-6 and TRBJ2-1, with 12 bases fitting TRBD1. Trimming at V came to 5 bases and at J to 5 bases, leaving 10 bases not matched to a gene. The CDR3 runs to 17 residues. The germline V gene encodes CDR1 SGHVS and CDR2 FNYEAQ. The DNA for the CDR3 is TGTGCCAGCAGCCACATCTTGGGACAGGGGGCTGACAATGAGCAGTTCTTC. This gives the protein CASSHILGQGADNEQFF.

This chain joins TRBV5-1 and TRBJ2-6; D gene unclear. V lost 2 bases to trimming and J lost 3 bases, with 6 bases between them. CDR3 length: 14 amino acids. The V gene's germline CDR1 is SGHRS and CDR2 YFSETQ. CDR3 DNA sequence: TGCGCCAGCAGCTTAGCCGATGGGGCCAACGTCCTGACTTTC. Encoded protein: CASSLADGANVLTF.

The gene calls are TRBV13 and TRBJ2-7; D not certain. Germline V gene sequence: CDR1 PRHDT, CDR2 FYEKMQ (reference sequence). Trimming removed 0 bases from V and 5 bases from J, with 8 bases in between. The CDR3 covers 13 residues. CDR3 sequence reads: CASSLGVSDEQYF. CDR3 sequence (DNA): TGTGCCAGCAGCTTAGGCGTATCGGACGAGCAGTACTTC. The full variable domain, rest sourced from reference TRBV13 and TRBJ2-7, is AAGVIQSPRHLIKEKRETATLKCYPIPRHDTVYWYQQGPGQDPQFLISFYEKMQSDKGSIPDRFSAQQFSDYHSELNMSSLELGDSALYFCASSLGVSDEQYFGPGTRLTVT.

J is TRBJ1-4 and V is TRBV5-6, with D maybe TRBD1 (5 bases). The CDR3 runs 12 residues. The germline CDR1 and CDR2 sequences are SGHDT and YYEEEE. Trimming shortened V by 5 bases and J by 7 bases, and 9 bases separated the two germline ends. CDR3 bases: TGTGCCAGCAGGCGGGGCGGTGAAAAACTGTTTTTT. This encodes CASRRGGEKLFF.

The rearrangement joins TRBV6-1 to TRBJ1-1; D remains unclear. Germline assignment: CDR1 MNHNS and CDR2 SASEGT. V lost 2 bases to trimming and J lost 7 bases, with 11 bases between them. CDR3 length equals 13 residues. CDR3 protein: CASSELIGSEAFF. The CDR3 nucleotides read TGTGCCAGCAGTGAACTAATAGGGAGTGAAGCTTTCTTT.

This chain connects TRBV6-1 to TRBJ2-7; TRBD2 matches at 8 bases. The V and J ends lost 6 bases and 1 base, in that order; junction bases with no gene match: 5. The germline CDR1 and CDR2 sequences are MNHNS and SASEGT. This CDR3 region has 14 residues. CDR3 sequence (DNA): TGTGCCAGCAGACCCGGACTAGCTTCCTACGAGCAGTACTTC. This encodes CASRPGLASYEQYF.

This chain joins TRBV6-1 and TRBJ2-7; maybe TRBD2 (6 bases). Germline CDR1 and CDR2: MNHNS and SASEGT. The V end was cut by 6 bases, the J end by 5 bases, with 17 bases between. This CDR3 comprises 14 residues. CDR3 in DNA: TGTGCCAGCAGCCCTCTAGGGACTCGAAACGAGCAGTACTTC. Protein product: CASSPLGTRNEQYF.